This T cell receptor (beta chain) was observed in a study of CD4 T cells in relation to SARS-CoV-2 and coronaviruses. On the study more broadly: PBMCs were cultured with antigen for roughly 10 days before TCR beta sequencing.

Between the trimmed V and J ends, which lost 3 bases and 3 bases, there was a span of 18 bases. Germline-derived CDR1 and CDR2 are SGHTS and YDEGEE. The CDR3 runs 17 residues. To note about this clone: The antigen remains undetermined.

Findings and limits, study-wide: In roughly 61% of donors, memory CD4+ clonotypes crossrecognized SARS-CoV-2 and at least one common cold coronavirus spike.

Before the COVID-19 pandemic, during about 2010-2018, CD4+ T cells were taken from unexposed donors. Isolation of CD4+ T cells took place after about 10 days in culture. Unexposed-donor CD4+ T cells were probed with SARS-CoV-2 S/N and four cold-coronavirus spikes, cells permitting. Sequencing was performed with immunoSEQ multiplex PCR; in TCRdb, only in-frame clones are kept and a portion is missing. Of 25,000 to 30,000 clones in the sample, 74% were seen once. The source material was CD4+ T cells from PBMCs, cultured in vitro. The rearrangement joins TRBV5-8 to TRBJ1-4; TRBD1 is a possible D gene (5 bases). This sequence originates from a human donor in good health. CDR3 protein: CASSSGFTGTANEKLFF. CDR3 sequence (DNA): TGTGCCAGCAGCTCAGGCTTTACGGGGACCGCTAATGAAAAACTGTTTTTT.